Below are 26 T cell receptor beta chains sequenced from a single sample in a study of cytomegalovirus exposure and HLA in healthy donors. PCR involved 60 Vbeta and 13 Jbeta primers. TCRdb's table, derived via immunoSEQ multiplex PCR, lists solely in-frame clones and lacks some. The table has 55,000 to 65,000 clones, roughly 80% seen once; the top ten hold about 3.3%. Specimen: PBMCs. Receptors were obtained from a woman aged 40-49 years in good health and CMV-seropositive.

The chain carries TRBV28 and TRBJ2-5; D call uncertain. Germline V lookup: CDR1 MDHEN, CDR2 SYDVKM. This CDR3 comprises 14 residues. Trimming took off 3 bases at V and 1 base at J, with 9 bases between the two ends. CDR3 in DNA: TGTGCCAGCAGTTTGCCCGGAGTCCAAGAGACCCAGTACTTC. This sequence encodes CASSLPGVQETQYF.

J is TRBJ2-1 and V is TRBV6-1; 10 bases fit TRBD2. Germline CDR1 MNHNS, CDR2 SASEGT. V trimming: 1 base; J trimming: 3 bases; junction bases outside the gene matches: 9. This CDR3 is 18 amino acids long. This CDR3 reads CASSEGGASGGLYNEQFF. CDR3 DNA: TGTGCCAGCAGTGAAGGCGGGGCTAGCGGGGGCCTCTACAATGAGCAGTTCTTC.

The rearrangement links TRBV27 to TRBJ2-6; the match to TRBD1 covers 7 bases. This CDR3 is built from 15 residues. The ends lost 2 bases at V and 2 bases at J; junction bases unmatched: 0. CDR1 MNHEY and CDR2 SMNVEV come from the germline V gene (reference sequence). Written as DNA, the CDR3 is TGTGCCAGCAGTTTACAGGGGGCTGGGGCCAACGTCCTGACTTTC. Residues: CASSLQGAGANVLTF.

J is TRBJ1-5 and V is TRBV7-2, with unresolved D. V was shortened by 3 bases and J by 9 bases, with 9 bases between the two germline ends. Germline V gene data show CDR1 as SGHTA and CDR2 as FQGNSA. The CDR3 spans 12 residues. The CDR3 is CASSFMGRPQHF. The CDR3 DNA reads TGTGCCAGCAGCTTTATGGGCCGGCCCCAGCATTTT.

The chain couples TRBV18 to TRBJ1-4; TRBD1 matches 10 bases. Germline CDR1 and CDR2: KGHSH and LQKENI. This CDR3 has 18 residues. Germline trimming cut 3 bases from V and 4 bases from J; bases unmatched to any gene: 11. As DNA, the CDR3 is TGTGCCAGCTCACCCGTCCCGGGACAGGGGCTCGATAATGAAAAACTGTTTTTT. Translating gives CASSPVPGQGLDNEKLFF.

Worth noting for this clone: Other DNA variants within this sample encode the same CDR3. This chain joins TRBV5-1 and TRBJ1-2; D remains ambiguous. Germline CDR1 and CDR2: SGHRS and YFSETQ. This CDR3 spans 17 amino acids. Trimming removed 0 bases at V and 2 bases at J, with 17 bases between. The CDR3 DNA reads TGCGCCAGCAGCTTGGGCCGGTTAGAGGGAGTAAACTATGGCTACACCTTC. Translation: CASSLGRLEGVNYGYTF.

This clone was recorded only once. The CDR3 DNA reads as TGTGCCAGCAGCCAATGGGGACAGGGATTTGAAAAACTGTTTTTT. It encodes CASSQWGQGFEKLFF. This chain joins TRBV14 and TRBJ1-4, with TRBD1 identical over 9 bases. Germline-derived CDR1 and CDR2 are SGHDN and FVKESK. After removal of 2 bases from V and 7 bases from J, the junction contained 5 bases not matched to a gene. The CDR3 runs to 15 residues.

V is TRBV18 and J is TRBJ2-4; the D is unclear. CDR1 is KGHSH and CDR2 is LQKENI in the germline V gene. There are 14 residues in the CDR3. V dropped 2 bases and J dropped 1 base, with 6 bases sitting between them. The CDR3 spells CASSPDWAKNIQYF. As DNA, the CDR3 is TGTGCCAGCTCACCAGACTGGGCCAAAAACATTCAGTACTTC. The complete variable domain, with remaining parts taken from reference TRBV18 and TRBJ2-4, reads NAGVMQNPRHLVRRRGQEARLRCSPMKGHSHVYWYRQLPEEGLKFMVYLQKENIIDESGMPKERFSAEFPKEGPSILRIQQVVRGDSAAYFCASSPDWAKNIQYFGAGTRLSVL.

This clone was found once. This rearrangement joins TRBV7-9 to TRBJ2-7, with 10 bases aligning to TRBD2. CDR3 length: 19 residues. V trimming: 1 base; J trimming: 1 base; junction bases outside the gene matches: 13. Germline CDR1 is SEHNR and CDR2 is FQNEAQ (reference sequence). CDR3 sequence: CASSLERLAGGRLSYEQYF. The CDR3 DNA reads TGTGCCAGCAGCTTAGAAAGATTAGCGGGGGGCCGCCTGTCCTACGAGCAGTACTTC.

The chain joins TRBV7-6 to TRBJ2-6, with D perhaps TRBD1 (5 bases). The CDR3 spans 15 residues. V was cut by 5 bases and J by 2 bases, with 10 bases left in between. CDR1 and CDR2 (germline): SGHVS, FNYEAQ. Written as DNA, the CDR3 is TGTGCCAGCAGCCGGACACGTACTGGGGCCAACGTCCTGACTTTC. It specifies CASSRTRTGANVLTF.

The genes are TRBV5-1 and TRBJ2-1; D possibly corresponds to TRBD2 (5 bases). V lost 2 bases and J lost 0, with 12 bases in between. Germline assignment: CDR1 SGHRS and CDR2 YFSETQ. CDR3 size: 16 residues. In nucleotides, the CDR3 is TGCGCCAGCAGCTTAGGACTGACAAGCTCCTACAATGAGCAGTTCTTC. Protein sequence: CASSLGLTSSYNEQFF.

The genes are TRBV21-1 and TRBJ2-7; the table's D call TRBD1 went unverified against the DNA. TRBV21-1 is a pseudogene. The CDR3 totals 15 residues. The CDR3 spells CASSKAKGALYEQYF. The CDR3 DNA is TGTGCCAGCAGCAAAGCGAAAGGGGCTTTGTACGAGCAGTACTTC.

This chain uses TRBV5-1 with TRBJ1-2, with 7 bases that match TRBD1. The J segment lost 4 bases and the V segment lost 4 bases, leaving 10 bases of the junction unmatched. The CDR3 loop spans 15 amino acids. CDR1 and CDR2 (germline): SGHRS, YFSETQ. For the CDR3, the DNA is TGCGCCAGCAGCGCCGTAGTAGGGGGCCTCTATGGCTACACCTTC. It yields the protein CASSAVVGGLYGYTF.

In nucleotides, the CDR3 is TGTGCCAGCAGTACAACAGTGAACACTGAAGCTTTCTTT. This codes for CASSTTVNTEAFF. The rearrangement links TRBV27 to TRBJ1-1; D not resolved. Germline values: CDR1 MNHEY, CDR2 SMNVEV (reference sequence). CDR3 length: 13 amino acids. Trimming removed 5 bases at V and 0 bases at J, with 7 bases between.

The rearrangement joins TRBV9 to TRBJ1-2; 10 positions agree with TRBD1. V gave up 4 bases and J gave up 6 bases; unmatched junction bases: 12. This CDR3 is 16 amino acids long. Per the germline V gene, CDR1 is SGDLS and CDR2 is YYNGEE. CDR3 nucleotide sequence: TGTGCCAGCAGCCCCGGATTTGGGACAGGGGTTCATGGCTACACCTTC. Translating gives CASSPGFGTGVHGYTF.

The rearrangement uses TRBV10-2 and TRBJ2-1; possibly TRBD2 for D (7 bases). In germline, CDR1 is WSHSY, CDR2 SAAADI. The CDR3 sequence is 15 residues long. V dropped 7 bases and J dropped 0 bases, with 13 bases sitting between them. The CDR3 sequence: CASMKGGSSYNEQFF. The CDR3 bases are TGCGCCAGCATGAAGGGGGGGAGCTCCTACAATGAGCAGTTCTTC.

The rearrangement joins TRBV6-1 to TRBJ2-1; D possibly corresponds to TRBD1 (5 bases). Germline CDR1 reads MNHNS; CDR2 reads SASEGT. The CDR3 sequence is 15 residues long. Trimming stripped 7 bases from V and 4 bases from J, with 17 bases between. CDR3 coding DNA: TGTGCCAGCAACCCCCTCAGGGTGGGATACAATGAGCAGTTCTTC. Its translation: CASNPLRVGYNEQFF.

V gene TRBV5-6 combines with J gene TRBJ1-1; D remains ambiguous. Per germline, CDR1 SGHDT and CDR2 YYEEEE. The CDR3 length is 13 residues. Trimming cost V 3 bases and J 1 base, with 7 bases left between them. Here the CDR3 DNA reads TGTGCCAGCAGCTGGCAGGCGAACACTGAAGCTTTCTTT. It is translated as CASSWQANTEAFF.

Only a few counts were recorded for this clone. This chain uses TRBV6-1 with TRBJ1-3; tentative D call: TRBD1 (5 bases). This CDR3 comprises 15 residues. Germline lookup yields CDR1 MNHNS and CDR2 SASEGT. Deletions cut 6 bases from V and 4 bases from J, with 16 bases between. In DNA form, the CDR3 reads TGTGCCAGCAGGATAGGGGCAGGTGCCGGAAACACCATATATTTT. Residues: CASRIGAGAGNTIYF.

The chain has TRBV27 and TRBJ1-1, with D maybe TRBD1 (6 bases). Germline CDR1 is MNHEY and CDR2 is SMNVEV (reference sequence). The CDR3 runs to 14 residues. V lost 3 bases and J 2 bases, leaving 10 bases between the germline ends. The CDR3 nucleotides are TGTGCCAGCAGTTTCGACAGGACCAACACTGAAGCTTTCTTT. Translating it yields CASSFDRTNTEAFF.

The CDR3 DNA reads TGTGCCAGCAGCTTCCTGGGTGACAGCTATGGCTACACCTTC. Protein sequence: CASSFLGDSYGYTF. The rearrangement links TRBV7-9 to TRBJ1-2; tentatively, D is TRBD1 (5 bases). The germline gives CDR1 SEHNR, CDR2 FQNEAQ (reference sequence). Trimming took 3 bases from V and 4 from J, leaving 12 bases between them. CDR3 size: 14 residues.

CDR3 residues: CASGPWDRHEKLFF. The CDR3 bases are TGTGCCAGCGGTCCATGGGACAGGCATGAAAAACTGTTTTTT. This rearrangement joins TRBV27 to TRBJ1-4; 8 bases fit TRBD1. CDR1 and CDR2 from the germline V gene are MNHEY and SMNVEV (reference sequence). This CDR3 comprises 14 residues. J gave up 6 bases and V 8 bases, and 8 bases lay outside the gene matches.

A word on this clone: The same CDR3 can be traced to other DNA sequences in this sample. This sequence joins TRBV27 and TRBJ1-1, with a possible D match to TRBD1 (5 bases). Trimming stripped 6 bases from V and 7 bases from J, with 18 bases between. Germline CDR1 and CDR2: MNHEY and SMNVEV (reference sequence). There are 14 residues in the CDR3. This CDR3 reads CASRSLPGGGEAFF. CDR3 DNA sequence: TGTGCCAGCAGATCCCTACCCGGGGGGGGTGAAGCTTTCTTT.

This sequence joins TRBV7-8 and TRBJ1-2, with a tentative D call TRBD1 (6 bases). This CDR3 is 14 amino acids long. The germline CDR1 and CDR2 sequences are SGHVS and FQNEAQ. V was pared by 5 bases and J by 7 bases, with 17 bases between. The CDR3: CASSPHTGIGGYTF. Written as DNA, the CDR3 is TGTGCCAGCAGCCCCCACACAGGGATCGGTGGCTACACCTTC.

V usage is TRBV7-7 and J usage is TRBJ2-5, with a possible D match to TRBD1 (6 bases). V lost 5 bases and J 2 bases, leaving 9 bases between the germline ends. The germline gives CDR1 SSHAT, CDR2 FNYEAQ (reference sequence). The CDR3 contains 13 residues. This CDR3 is CASSQTGQETQYF. The CDR3 DNA follows: TGTGCCAGCAGCCAGACAGGTCAAGAGACCCAGTACTTC.

The V gene is TRBV27, the J gene TRBJ1-1; 8 bases map to TRBD1. The junction had 5 bases not matched to a gene; V was cut back by 1 base and J by 4 bases. From germline, CDR1 is MNHEY and CDR2 SMNVEV (reference sequence). The CDR3 is 15 residues long. This CDR3 is CASSLWTGRTTEAFF. CDR3 in DNA: TGTGCCAGCAGTTTATGGACAGGGAGGACCACTGAAGCTTTCTTT.